Detailed here is one TCR beta chain. The record originates from a study of blood T cell repertoires in COVID-19. Repertoires were generated with immunoSEQ multiplex PCR, while TCRdb's copy carries only in-frame clones and drops some. The data show tens of thousands of clones, around 88% seen once. There are 14 residues in the CDR3. Germline values: CDR1 ENHRY, CDR2 SYGVKD. The trim removed 5 bases at V and 2 bases at J, leaving 5 bases unmatched. Sequenced sample: peripheral blood. The TCR sequence derives from a human donor in a cohort sampled during active COVID-19. The genes are TRBV10-3 and TRBJ1-1, with TRBD1 matching 7 bases. Here the CDR3 DNA reads TGTGCCATCAGTAAAGACAGGGATAACACTGAAGCTTTCTTT. Translated: CAISKDRDNTEAFF.